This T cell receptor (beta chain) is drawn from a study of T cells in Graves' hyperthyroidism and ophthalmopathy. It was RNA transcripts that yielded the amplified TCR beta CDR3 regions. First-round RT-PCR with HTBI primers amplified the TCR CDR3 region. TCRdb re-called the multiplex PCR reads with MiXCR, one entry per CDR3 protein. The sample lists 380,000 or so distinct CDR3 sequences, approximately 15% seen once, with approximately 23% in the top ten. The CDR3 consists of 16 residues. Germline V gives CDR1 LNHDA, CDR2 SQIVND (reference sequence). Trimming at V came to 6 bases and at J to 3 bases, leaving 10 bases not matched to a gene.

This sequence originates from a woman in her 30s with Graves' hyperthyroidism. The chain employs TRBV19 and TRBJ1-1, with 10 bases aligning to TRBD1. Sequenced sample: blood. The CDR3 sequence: CASRELGQGGYTEAFF. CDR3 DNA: TGTGCCAGTAGAGAACTCGGACAGGGGGGTTACACTGAAGCTTTCTTT.